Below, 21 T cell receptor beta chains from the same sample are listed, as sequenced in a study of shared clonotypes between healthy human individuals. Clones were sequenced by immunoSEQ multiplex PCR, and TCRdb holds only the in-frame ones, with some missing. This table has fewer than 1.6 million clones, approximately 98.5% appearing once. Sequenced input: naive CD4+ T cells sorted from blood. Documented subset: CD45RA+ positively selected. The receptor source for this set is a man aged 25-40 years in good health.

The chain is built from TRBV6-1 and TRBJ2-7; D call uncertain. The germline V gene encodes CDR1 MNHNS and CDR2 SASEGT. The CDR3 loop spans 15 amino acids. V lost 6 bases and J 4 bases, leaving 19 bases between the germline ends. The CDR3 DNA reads TGTGCCAGCAGCCCTCGTCATGGGGTAACTTACGAGCAGTACTTC. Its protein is CASSPRHGVTYEQYF.

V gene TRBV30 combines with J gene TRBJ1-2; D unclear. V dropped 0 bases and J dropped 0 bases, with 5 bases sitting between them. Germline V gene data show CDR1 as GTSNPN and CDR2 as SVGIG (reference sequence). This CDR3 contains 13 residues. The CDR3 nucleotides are TGTGCCTGGAGTGTATTGACTAACTATGGCTACACCTTC. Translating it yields CAWSVLTNYGYTF.

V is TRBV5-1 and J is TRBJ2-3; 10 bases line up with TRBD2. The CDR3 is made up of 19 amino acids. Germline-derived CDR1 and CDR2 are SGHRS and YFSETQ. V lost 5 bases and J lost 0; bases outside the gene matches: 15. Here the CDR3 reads CASRTPGLATTPSTDTQYF. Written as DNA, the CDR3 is TGCGCCAGCAGGACCCCGGGACTAGCGACGACCCCTAGCACAGATACGCAGTATTTT.

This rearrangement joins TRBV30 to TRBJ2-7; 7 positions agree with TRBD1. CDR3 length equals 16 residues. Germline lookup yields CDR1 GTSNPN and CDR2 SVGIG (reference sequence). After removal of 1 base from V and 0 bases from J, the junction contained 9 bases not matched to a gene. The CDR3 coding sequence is TGTGCCTGGAGTGGCCTGATGGGACAGCCCTCCTACGAGCAGTACTTC. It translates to CAWSGLMGQPSYEQYF.

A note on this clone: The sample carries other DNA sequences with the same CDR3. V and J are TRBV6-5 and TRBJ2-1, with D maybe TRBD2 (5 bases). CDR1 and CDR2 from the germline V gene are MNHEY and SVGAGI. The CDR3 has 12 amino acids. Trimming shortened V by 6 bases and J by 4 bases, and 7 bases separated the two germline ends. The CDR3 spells CASSGLYNEQFF. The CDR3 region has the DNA TGTGCCAGCAGCGGACTTTACAATGAGCAGTTCTTC.

The CDR3 loop is CASSSNRGYTF. CDR3 bases: TGTGCCAGCAGCTCAAATCGTGGCTACACCTTC. The V call is TRBV7-8, the J call TRBJ1-2; D gene unclear. The germline V gene encodes CDR1 SGHVS and CDR2 FQNEAQ. This CDR3 contains 11 residues. V lost 4 bases and J 7 bases, leaving 7 bases between the germline ends.

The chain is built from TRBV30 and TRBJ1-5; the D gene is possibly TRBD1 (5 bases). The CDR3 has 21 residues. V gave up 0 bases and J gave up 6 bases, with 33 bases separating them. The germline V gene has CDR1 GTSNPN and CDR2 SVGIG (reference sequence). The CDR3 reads CAWSVESELERPGGMFQPQHF. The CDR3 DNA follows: TGTGCCTGGAGTGTAGAATCTGAGTTAGAGAGACCCGGGGGTATGTTTCAGCCCCAGCATTTT.

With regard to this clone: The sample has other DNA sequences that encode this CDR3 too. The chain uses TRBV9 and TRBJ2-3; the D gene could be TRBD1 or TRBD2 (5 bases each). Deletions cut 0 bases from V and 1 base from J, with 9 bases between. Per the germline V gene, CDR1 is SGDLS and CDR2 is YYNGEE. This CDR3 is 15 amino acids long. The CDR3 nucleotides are TGTGCCAGCAGCGTAGTGGGGACGGGCACAGATACGCAGTATTTT. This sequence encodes CASSVVGTGTDTQYF.

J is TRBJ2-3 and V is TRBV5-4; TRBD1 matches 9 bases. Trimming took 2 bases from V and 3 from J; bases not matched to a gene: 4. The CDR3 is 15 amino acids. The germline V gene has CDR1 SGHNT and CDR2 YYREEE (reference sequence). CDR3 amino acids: CASSFTGQGTDTQYF. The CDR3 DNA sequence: TGTGCCAGCAGCTTTACGGGACAGGGTACAGATACGCAGTATTTT.

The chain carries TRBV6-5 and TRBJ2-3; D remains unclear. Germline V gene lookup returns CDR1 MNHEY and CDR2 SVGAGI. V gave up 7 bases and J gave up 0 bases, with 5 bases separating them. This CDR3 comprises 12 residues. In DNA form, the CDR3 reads TGTGCCAGCAAATCCAGCACAGATACGCAGTATTTT. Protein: CASKSSTDTQYF.

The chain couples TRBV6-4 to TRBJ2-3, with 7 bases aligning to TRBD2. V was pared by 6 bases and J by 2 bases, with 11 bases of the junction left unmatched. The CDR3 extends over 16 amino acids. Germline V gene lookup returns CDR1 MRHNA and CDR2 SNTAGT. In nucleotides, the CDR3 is TGTGCCAGCAGGGGGTCAGGCCTAGCGGCCACAGATACGCAGTATTTT. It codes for CASRGSGLAATDTQYF.

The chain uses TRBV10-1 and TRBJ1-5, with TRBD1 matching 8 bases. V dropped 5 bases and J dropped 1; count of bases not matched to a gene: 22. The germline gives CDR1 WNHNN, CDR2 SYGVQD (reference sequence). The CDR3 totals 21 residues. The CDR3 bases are TGCGCCAGCAGTAGGTCTCCAGGGGGCATTAAACATGTTGGGAGCAATCAGCCCCAGCATTTT. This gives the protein CASSRSPGGIKHVGSNQPQHF.

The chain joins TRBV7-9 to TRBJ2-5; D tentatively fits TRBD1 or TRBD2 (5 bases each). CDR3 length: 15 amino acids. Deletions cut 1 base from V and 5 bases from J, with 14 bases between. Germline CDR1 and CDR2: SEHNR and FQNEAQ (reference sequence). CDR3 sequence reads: CASSLGGGSGETQYF. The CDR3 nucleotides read TGTGCCAGCAGCTTAGGGGGCGGGTCGGGCGAGACCCAGTACTTC.

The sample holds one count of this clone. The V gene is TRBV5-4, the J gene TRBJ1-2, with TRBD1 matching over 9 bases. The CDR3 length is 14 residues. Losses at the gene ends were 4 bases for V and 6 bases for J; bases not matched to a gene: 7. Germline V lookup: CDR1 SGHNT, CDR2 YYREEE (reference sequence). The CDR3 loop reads CASSPGQGLDGYTF. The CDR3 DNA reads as TGTGCCAGCAGCCCGGGACAGGGTCTTGATGGCTACACCTTC.

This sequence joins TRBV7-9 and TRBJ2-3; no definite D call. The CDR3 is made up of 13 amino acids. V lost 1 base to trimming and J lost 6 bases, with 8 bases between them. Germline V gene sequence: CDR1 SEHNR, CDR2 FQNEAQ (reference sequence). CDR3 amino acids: CASSLDSSDTQYF. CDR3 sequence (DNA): TGTGCCAGCAGCTTAGATAGTTCGGATACGCAGTATTTT.

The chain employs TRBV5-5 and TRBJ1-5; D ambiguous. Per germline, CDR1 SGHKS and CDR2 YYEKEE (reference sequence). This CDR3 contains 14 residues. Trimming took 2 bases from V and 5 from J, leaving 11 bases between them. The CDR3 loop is CASSFWTDDQPQHF. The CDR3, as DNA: TGTGCCAGCAGCTTCTGGACGGATGATCAGCCCCAGCATTTT.

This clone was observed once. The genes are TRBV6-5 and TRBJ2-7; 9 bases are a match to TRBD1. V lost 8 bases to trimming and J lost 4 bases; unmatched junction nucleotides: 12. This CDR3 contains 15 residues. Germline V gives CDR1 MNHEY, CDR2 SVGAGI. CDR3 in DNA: TGTGCCAGCGGGACCGGGACAGGGATTAGGTACGAGCAGTACTTC. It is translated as CASGTGTGIRYEQYF.

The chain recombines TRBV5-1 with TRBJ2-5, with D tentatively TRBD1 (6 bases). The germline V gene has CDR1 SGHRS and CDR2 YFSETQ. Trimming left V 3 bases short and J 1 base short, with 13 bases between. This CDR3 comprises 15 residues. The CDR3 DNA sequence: TGCGCCAGCAGCTCCGTTGGACAGTTCCAAGAGACCCAGTACTTC. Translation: CASSSVGQFQETQYF.

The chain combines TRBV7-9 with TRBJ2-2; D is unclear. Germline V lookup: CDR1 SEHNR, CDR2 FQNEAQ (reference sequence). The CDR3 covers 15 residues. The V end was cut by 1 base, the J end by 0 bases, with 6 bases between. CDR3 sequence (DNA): TGTGCCAGCAGCTTAGTGGGATCGAACACCGGGGAGCTGTTTTTT. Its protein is CASSLVGSNTGELFF.

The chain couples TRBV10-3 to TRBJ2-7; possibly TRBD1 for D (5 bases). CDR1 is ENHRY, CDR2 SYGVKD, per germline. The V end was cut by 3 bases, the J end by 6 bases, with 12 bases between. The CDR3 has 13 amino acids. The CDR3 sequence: CAISDFRAGEQYF. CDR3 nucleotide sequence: TGTGCCATCAGTGATTTCAGGGCTGGCGAGCAGTACTTC.

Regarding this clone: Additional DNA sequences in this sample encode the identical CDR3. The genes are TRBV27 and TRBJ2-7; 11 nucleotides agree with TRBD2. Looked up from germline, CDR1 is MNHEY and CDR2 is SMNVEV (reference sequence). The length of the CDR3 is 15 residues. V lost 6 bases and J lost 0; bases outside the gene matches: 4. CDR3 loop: CASSFTSGSSYEQYF. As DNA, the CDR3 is TGTGCCAGCAGCTTCACTAGCGGGAGCTCCTACGAGCAGTACTTC.